What follows are 3 T cell receptor beta chains derived from one specimen sequenced in a study of read filtering for tumor transcriptome and immune sequencing. The library was built from around 380 ng RNA with molecular barcoded adaptors for alpha/delta and beta/gamma chains. TCRdb analysed the reads with MiXCR anew, one entry per CDR3 protein. Of approximately 150,000 distinct CDR3 sequences listed, roughly 13% are singletons. Sample: a population of CD138-negative cells sorted from bone marrow. The receptor set was obtained from a donor aged 40 or older with multiple myeloma.

This clonotype was seen only a few times. The rearrangement uses TRBV29-1 and TRBJ2-2; D perhaps matches TRBD1 (6 bases). Trimming left V 4 bases short and J 5 bases short, with 14 bases between. Germline CDR1 reads SQVTM; CDR2 reads ANQGSEA. The CDR3 length is 14 residues. The CDR3 loop reads CSVAPGHLTGELFF. The CDR3 nucleotides read TGCAGCGTTGCCCCGGGACACCTAACCGGGGAGCTGTTTTTT.

This clonotype was observed at least ten times. The chain is built from TRBV19 and TRBJ2-3, with D perhaps TRBD1 or TRBD2 (6 bases each). Germline V gene sequence: CDR1 LNHDA, CDR2 SQIVND (reference sequence). The CDR3 length is 14 residues. Trimming stripped 4 bases from V and 5 bases from J, with 13 bases between. This chain's CDR3 is CASSNHEGGDTQYF. In nucleotides, the CDR3 is TGTGCCAGTAGTAATCACGAGGGGGGAGATACGCAGTATTTT.

This clonotype was picked up many times. The chain is built from TRBV12-3 or TRBV12-4 and TRBJ2-5; 8 positions agree with TRBD2. This CDR3 comprises 17 residues. V shed 5 bases and J 1 base; nucleotides not matched to a gene: 12. CDR3 nucleotides: TGTGCCAGCAGTCTCACACACTTAGGACTAGCCCAAGAGACCCAGTACTTC. This codes for CASSLTHLGLAQETQYF.